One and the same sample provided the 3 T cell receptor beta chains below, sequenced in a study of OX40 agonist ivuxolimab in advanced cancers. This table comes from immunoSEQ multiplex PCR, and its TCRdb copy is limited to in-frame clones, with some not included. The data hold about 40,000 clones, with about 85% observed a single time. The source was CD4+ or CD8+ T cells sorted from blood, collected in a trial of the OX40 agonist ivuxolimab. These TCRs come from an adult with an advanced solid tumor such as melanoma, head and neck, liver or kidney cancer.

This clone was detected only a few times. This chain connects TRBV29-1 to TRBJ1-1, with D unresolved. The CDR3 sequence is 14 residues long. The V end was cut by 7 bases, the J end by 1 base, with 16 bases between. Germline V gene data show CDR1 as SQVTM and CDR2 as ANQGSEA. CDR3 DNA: TGCAGCGGGGCCGGCTCCCAGCGGAACACTGAAGCTTTCTTT. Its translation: CSGAGSQRNTEAFF.

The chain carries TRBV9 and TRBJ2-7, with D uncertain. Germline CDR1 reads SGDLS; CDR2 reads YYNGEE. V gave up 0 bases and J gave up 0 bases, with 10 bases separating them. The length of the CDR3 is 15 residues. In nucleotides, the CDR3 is TGTGCCAGCAGCGTAGGATCCAGTATCTCCTACGAGCAGTACTTC. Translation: CASSVGSSISYEQYF. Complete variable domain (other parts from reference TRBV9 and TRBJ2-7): DSGVTQTPKHLITATGQRVTLRCSPRSGDLSVYWYQQSLDQGLQFLIQYYNGEERAKGNILERFSAQQFPDLHSELNLSSLELGDSALYFCASSVGSSISYEQYFGPGTRLTVT.

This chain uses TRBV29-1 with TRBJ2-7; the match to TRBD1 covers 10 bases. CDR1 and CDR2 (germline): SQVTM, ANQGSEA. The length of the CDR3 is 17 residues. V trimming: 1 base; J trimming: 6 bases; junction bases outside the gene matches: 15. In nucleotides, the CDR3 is TGCAGCGTTGAAGGAGGAGACGGGACAGGGGAGCGTGGCGAGCAGTACTTC. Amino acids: CSVEGGDGTGERGEQYF.